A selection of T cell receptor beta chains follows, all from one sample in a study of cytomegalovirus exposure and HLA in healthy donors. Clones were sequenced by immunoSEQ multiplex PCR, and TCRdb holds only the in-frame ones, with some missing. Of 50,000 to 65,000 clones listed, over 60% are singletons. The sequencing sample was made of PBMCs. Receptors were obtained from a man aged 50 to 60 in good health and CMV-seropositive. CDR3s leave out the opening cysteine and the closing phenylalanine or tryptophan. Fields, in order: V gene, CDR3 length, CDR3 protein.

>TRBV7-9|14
ASGPTSGGSYNEQF
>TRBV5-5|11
ASTTTGGTEAF
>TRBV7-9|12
ASSLGTGIRKLF
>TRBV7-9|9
ASGPHGELF
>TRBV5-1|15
ASSWAPPGQFTDTQY
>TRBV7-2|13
ASSLISGLNHEQY
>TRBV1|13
TSSPRTSGRYEQY
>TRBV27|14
ASSSWGGVYTDTQY
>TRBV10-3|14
AISPSETSGTYEQY
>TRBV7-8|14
ASSGQVGSGANVLT
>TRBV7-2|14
ASSLPGVAGASGYT
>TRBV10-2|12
ASRSGGGYYEQY
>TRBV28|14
ASSLGGTGIGEKLF
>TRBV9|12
ASSVDGRSYGYT
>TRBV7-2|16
ASSLAQRTGGMNQPQH
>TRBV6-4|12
ASQLQGSSYEQY
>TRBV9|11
ASSVVIADTQY
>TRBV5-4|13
ASSTPTAGRYEQY
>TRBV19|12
ASWSTKANYGYT
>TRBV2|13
ASRPGTGRDYGYT
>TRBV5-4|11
ASSSPTGYGYT
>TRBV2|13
ASRGTGGPPGGSY
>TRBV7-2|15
ASTHFQGAAGANVLT
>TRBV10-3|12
ASRWTGASYEQY
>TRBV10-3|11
AIRGGGPYEQY
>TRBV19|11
ASSSSLGGEQY
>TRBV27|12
ASSQGLAGEEQY
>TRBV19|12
ASSRGGGQETQY
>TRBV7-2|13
ASSLAGGPGNEQF
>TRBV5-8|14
ASSWASGGTKETQY
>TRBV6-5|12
ASNRGGLAYEQY
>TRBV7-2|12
ASRDRTSGRAQY
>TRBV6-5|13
ASSYKTGGNSPLH
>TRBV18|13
ASSPNGGGTDTQY
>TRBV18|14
ASSLIPGQGTDTQY
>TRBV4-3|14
ASSQGASGGEDTQY
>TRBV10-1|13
ASRPGQGGNQPQH
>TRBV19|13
ASSSAGTGGTEAF
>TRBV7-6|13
ASSLGSGGGSPLH
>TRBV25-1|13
ASSSAQGGIGTIY
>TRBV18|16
ASSPGLAGTKTSYEQY
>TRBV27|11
ASSPSGWTEAF
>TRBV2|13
ASIGIGRAVETQY
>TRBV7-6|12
ASSRMSQGSEQY
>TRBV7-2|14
ASSSASGVGTDTQY
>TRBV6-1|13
ASSEARHNTGELF
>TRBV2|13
ASSGGPPPYNEQF
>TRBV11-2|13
ASSLGEGINQPQH
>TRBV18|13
ASSPRGGGANVLT
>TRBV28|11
ASSLFSKETQY
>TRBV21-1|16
ASSKKTPGRGVSYEQY
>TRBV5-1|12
ASSPSTGKTEAF
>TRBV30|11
ACDRGLVDTQY
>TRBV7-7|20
ASSLRLSGPGQGRGRGYEQY